Given below is one T cell receptor beta chain in context. The length of the CDR3 is 13 residues. V lost 5 bases to trimming and J lost 3 bases, with 10 bases between them. This sample is part of a study of blood T cell repertoires in COVID-19. Across the study: Samples representing acute and convalescent COVID-19 were sourced from the United States, Italy and Spain. PBMCs, B-cell-depleted T cells, or T cells were the source of the cDNA or gDNA that made up the material.

Under the authors' procedure: From reference gene primer amplification, estimates of nucleated cell counts were derived. Clones were sequenced by immunoSEQ multiplex PCR, and TCRdb holds only the in-frame ones, with some missing. The V and J calls and the clone size are those of that table, but D and trimming were determined from the DNA. The sample records 70,000 to 80,000 clones, over 80% being singletons. The chain joins TRBV12-3 or TRBV12-4 to TRBJ1-1, with D maybe TRBD1 (6 bases). The specimen was peripheral blood. The receptor was derived from a woman aged 80 or over with acute or convalescent COVID-19. CDR3 sequence (DNA): TGTGCCAGCAGTCTACAGGGCTACACTGAAGCTTTCTTT. Its translation: CASSLQGYTEAFF.